This T cell receptor beta chain appears in the sequencing data of a study of blood T cell repertoires in COVID-19. Study-wide context: Some COVID-19 samples were acute and others convalescent; all came from the United States, Italy and Spain. The analysed material was cDNA or gDNA that came from T cells, B-cell-depleted T cells, or PBMCs.

Source study methods: The assay estimated nucleated cells by amplifying reference gene primers. Clones were read by immunoSEQ multiplex PCR, and TCRdb kept only the in-frame ones, dropping some. V, J and clone size were drawn from that table, and D and trimming were deduced from the DNA. The sample gives over 110,000 clones, around 83% of which show up once; roughly a tenth is in the top ten. Trimming at V came to 5 bases and at J to 15 bases, leaving 14 bases not matched to a gene. CDR1 is MNHEY and CDR2 is SVGAGI in the germline V gene. The CDR3 loop spans 15 amino acids. V usage is TRBV6-5 and J usage is TRBJ2-1, with 12 bases identical to TRBD2. This clonotype was sampled from a man aged 55 to 70 with active or convalescent COVID-19. Sequenced: peripheral blood. In nucleotides, the CDR3 is TGTGCCAGCAGTCGCGCTAGCGGGAGGGCCAAGGCTACGTTCTTC. This codes for CASSRASGRAKATFF.